This passage covers 10 T cell receptor beta chains from one sample sequenced in a study of blood T cell repertoires in COVID-19. Some clones are missing from TCRdb's copy, which holds only in-frame ones; the method was immunoSEQ multiplex PCR. The repertoire includes around 500,000 clones, roughly 85% of them detected once, and roughly 3.2% sits in the top ten. The sequenced sample consisted of peripheral blood. These receptors were collected from a human donor in a cohort sampled during active COVID-19.

This chain joins TRBV3-1 (or the pseudogene TRBV3-2) and TRBJ2-1; D possibly corresponds to TRBD2 (5 bases). The CDR3 length is 17 residues. Germline lookup yields CDR1 LGHDT and CDR2 YNNKEL (reference sequence). The V gene lost 4 bases and the J gene lost 3 bases, with 19 bases spanning the gap. For the CDR3, the DNA is TGTGCCAGCAGCCCGGAAGTAGGAGCGGCCGTCTACAATGAGCAGTTCTTC. Amino acids: CASSPEVGAAVYNEQFF.

The chain uses TRBV4-1 and TRBJ2-1; 12 nucleotides align to TRBD2. The CDR3 contains 17 residues. CDR1 and CDR2 from the germline V gene are MGHRA and YSYEKL. The V gene end was trimmed by 2 bases and the J gene end by 3 bases; junction bases not matched to a gene: 5. The CDR3 loop is CASSQSWTSGNYNEQFF. The CDR3 nucleotides are TGCGCCAGCAGCCAATCGTGGACTAGCGGGAACTACAATGAGCAGTTCTTC.

This chain links TRBV5-1 with TRBJ1-4; D perhaps matches TRBD1 (6 bases). V was pared by 5 bases and J by 3 bases, with 14 bases between. CDR1 SGHRS and CDR2 YFSETQ come from the germline V gene. The CDR3 is 15 residues long. For the CDR3, the DNA is TGCGCCAGCAGACCAACAGGGCTCGCTAATGAAAAACTGTTTTTT. Residues: CASRPTGLANEKLFF.

V gene TRBV7-6 combines with J gene TRBJ2-7; 11 bases match TRBD1. Germline values: CDR1 SGHVS, CDR2 FNYEAQ. Trimming at V came to 1 base and at J to 5 bases, leaving 7 bases not matched to a gene. This CDR3 has 16 amino acids. For the CDR3, the DNA is TGTGCCAGCAGCTTAGGGACAGGGGGCTTTGGGCACGAGCAGTACTTC. It translates to CASSLGTGGFGHEQYF. The whole variable domain, remainder taken from reference TRBV7-6 and TRBJ2-7, is GAGVSQSPRYKVTKRGQDVALRCDPISGHVSLYWYRQALGQGPEFLTYFNYEAQQDKSGLPNDRFSAERPEGSISTLTIQRTEQRDSAMYRCASSLGTGGFGHEQYFGPGTRLTVT.

The chain employs TRBV14 and TRBJ1-1; 8 bases align to TRBD1. Germline V gene lookup returns CDR1 SGHDN and CDR2 FVKESK. The trim removed 4 bases at V and 10 bases at J, leaving 8 bases unmatched. The CDR3 is 13 residues long. DNA for the CDR3: TGTGCCAGCAGCCCGACAGGGGCCAAGGGAGCTTTCTTT. It encodes CASSPTGAKGAFF.

The V call is TRBV3-1 (or the pseudogene TRBV3-2), the J call TRBJ1-3, with 8 bases identical to TRBD1. This CDR3 is built from 15 residues. The J segment lost 2 bases and the V segment lost 5 bases, leaving 5 bases of the junction unmatched. Germline-derived CDR1 and CDR2 are LGHDT and YNNKEL (reference sequence). This chain's CDR3 is CASSLRDRPGNTIYF. The CDR3 bases are TGTGCCAGCAGCTTGAGGGACAGGCCTGGAAACACCATATATTTT.

This clone was recorded once. V and J are TRBV18 and TRBJ1-1; D may be TRBD1 (6 bases). The germline V gene has CDR1 KGHSH and CDR2 LQKENI. V was cut by 3 bases and J by 1 base, with 15 bases left in between. This CDR3 has 16 residues. The CDR3 DNA sequence: TGTGCCAGCTCACCGACTGCGGGGGCCCAGAACACTGAAGCTTTCTTT. Residues: CASSPTAGAQNTEAFF.

V gene TRBV6-5 combines with J gene TRBJ1-4, with unresolved D. Germline V CDR1 and CDR2: MNHEY, SVGAGI. Trimming left V 0 bases short and J 8 bases short, with 13 bases between. CDR3 length: 15 residues. DNA for the CDR3: TGTGCCAGCAGTTACTCGAGCCCTAAACAGGAAAAACTGTTTTTT. It specifies CASSYSSPKQEKLFF.

This rearrangement joins TRBV27 to TRBJ2-3; TRBD2 agrees at 7 bases. V lost 5 bases to trimming and J lost 1 base; unmatched junction nucleotides: 15. Germline CDR1 MNHEY, CDR2 SMNVEV (reference sequence). This CDR3 has 18 amino acids. CDR3 region: CASSLSLQASGRTDTQYF. In DNA form, the CDR3 reads TGTGCCAGCAGTCTAAGCCTCCAGGCTAGCGGTCGCACAGATACGCAGTATTTT.

This clone was observed a single time. J is TRBJ2-7 and V is TRBV19; a possible D gene is TRBD2 (6 bases). Germline CDR1 LNHDA, CDR2 SQIVND (reference sequence). V lost 3 bases, J lost 2 bases, and 14 bases lay in between. CDR3 size: 15 residues. The CDR3 DNA follows: TGTGCCAGTAGTATCGAAGGCGGCGGGGCCTACGAGCAGTACTTC. It translates to CASSIEGGGAYEQYF.